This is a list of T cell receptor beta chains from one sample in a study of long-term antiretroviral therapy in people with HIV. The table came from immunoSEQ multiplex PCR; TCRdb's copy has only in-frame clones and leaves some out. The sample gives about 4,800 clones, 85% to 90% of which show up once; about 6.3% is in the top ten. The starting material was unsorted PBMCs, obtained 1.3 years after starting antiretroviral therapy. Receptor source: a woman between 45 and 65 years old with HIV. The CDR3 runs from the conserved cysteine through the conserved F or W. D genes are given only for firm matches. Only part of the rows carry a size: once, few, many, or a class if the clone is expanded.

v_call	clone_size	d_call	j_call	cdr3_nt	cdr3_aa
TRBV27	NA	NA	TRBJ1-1	TGTGCCAGCAGCCGCGGACAGCTTTACTCGAACACTGAAGCTTTCTTT	CASSRGQLYSNTEAFF
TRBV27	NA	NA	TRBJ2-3	TGTGCCAGCAGGGGTAGCGGAGATAGCACAGATACGCAGTATTTT	CASRGSGDSTDTQYF
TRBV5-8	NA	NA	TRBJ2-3	TGTGCCAGCAGCTTGGGGAGCGAGACAGATACGCAGTATTTT	CASSLGSETDTQYF
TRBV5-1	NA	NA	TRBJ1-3	TGCGCCAGCAGCGTGGGTCCCGGGGGAGCTGGAAACACCATATATTTT	CASSVGPGGAGNTIYF
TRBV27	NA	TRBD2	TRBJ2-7	TGTGCCAGCAGTTTCGGGACTAGCGGGGGGATTGCCTACGAGCAGTACTTC	CASSFGTSGGIAYEQYF
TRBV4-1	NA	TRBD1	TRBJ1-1	TGCGCCAGCAGCTCTGGACAGGGATTCGCGAACACTGAAGCTTTCTTT	CASSSGQGFANTEAFF
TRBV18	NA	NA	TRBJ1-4	TGTGCCAGCTTTACCGGAGGGGGGAGGGAAAAACTGTTTTTT	CASFTGGGREKLFF
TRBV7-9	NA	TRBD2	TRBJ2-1	TGTGCCAGCAGCAGGACTAGCGGGGGCCAGTACAATGAGCAGTTCTTC	CASSRTSGGQYNEQFF
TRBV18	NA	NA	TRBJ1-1	TGTGCCAGCTCACCAGGGAACACTGAAGCTTTCTTT	CASSPGNTEAFF
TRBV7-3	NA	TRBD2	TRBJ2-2	TGTGCCAGCAGCCCAGGCGTCCTAGCGGGGGTCACCGGGGAGCTGTTTTTT	CASSPGVLAGVTGELFF
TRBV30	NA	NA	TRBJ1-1	TGTGCCCGAAAGGGAACCGGCACTGAAGCTTTCTTT	CARKGTGTEAFF
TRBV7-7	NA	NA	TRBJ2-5	TGTGCCAGCAGCTTAAGGGGTAGAGGAGAGACCCAGTACTTC	CASSLRGRGETQYF
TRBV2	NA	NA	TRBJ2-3	TGTGCCAGCAGTGACTCAGGGTGGACAGATACGCAGTATTTT	CASSDSGWTDTQYF
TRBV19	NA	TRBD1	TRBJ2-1	TGTGCCAGTAGTGCCGACAGGGTCAAGGAGCAGTTCTTC	CASSADRVKEQFF
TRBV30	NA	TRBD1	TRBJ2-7	TGTGCCTGGAAGGGACAGTACGAGCAGTACTTC	CAWKGQYEQYF
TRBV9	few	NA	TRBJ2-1	TGTGCCAGCAGCGTAATCGGGGAAAATGAGCAGTTCTTC	CASSVIGENEQFF
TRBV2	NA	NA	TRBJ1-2	TGTGCCAGCAGGGTAGATCTGGATGGCTACACCTTC	CASRVDLDGYTF
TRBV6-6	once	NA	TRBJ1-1	TGTGCCAGCAGTTACCAGGGAGACACTGAAGCTTTCTTT	CASSYQGDTEAFF